This TCR beta chain stems from a study of chemoradiotherapy in HPV16-positive cancers. Whole-study context: Candidate HPV-specific T-cell clones and common TCR motifs came from functional assays in two HPV16-positive patients.

Produced via immunoSEQ multiplex PCR; TCRdb's table is partial and in-frame only. The sample carries more than 20,000 clones, 80% to 90% recorded once. General study results and limits: Candidate HPV-specific clones and E7-related TCR motifs grew in tumor during treatment.

CDR1 and CDR2 from the germline V gene are SGHDN and FVKESK. With 0 bases removed from V and 4 bases from J, the gap between germline ends came to 12 bases. CDR3 length equals 15 residues. As regards this clone: Its specificity is unknown.

The sequence was collected from a human donor with HPV-associated anogenital cancer. The J gene is TRBJ1-2, the V gene TRBV14; no clear D gene. The sequenced sample was blood, obtained from a patient who underwent chemoradiotherapy. The CDR3 protein is CASSQDGQASYGYTF. The CDR3 nucleotides read TGTGCCAGCAGCCAAGACGGGCAAGCCAGCTATGGCTACACCTTC.